The text below deals with one T cell receptor (beta chain). TCRdb's copy holds only in-frame clones and misses some; the assay was immunoSEQ multiplex PCR. The profile shows some 100,000 clones, around 85% of them singletons. This sample was included in a study of blood T cell repertoires in COVID-19. V was pared by 6 bases and J by 10 bases, with 18 bases between. Germline loops: CDR1 MNHEY, CDR2 SVGAGI. The CDR3 length is 14 residues. The chain is built from TRBV6-5 and TRBJ1-4; D gene uncertain. Material for sequencing was peripheral blood. The receptor was isolated from a human donor in a cohort sampled during active COVID-19. CDR3 residues: CASSAREVIGKLFF. CDR3 sequence (DNA): TGTGCCAGCAGCGCACGGGAGGTTATAGGAAAACTGTTTTTT.